The 5 T cell receptor beta chains below all came from one sample that was sequenced in a study of cytomegalovirus exposure and HLA in healthy donors. The PCR made use of 60 Vbeta and 13 Jbeta primers. The method was immunoSEQ multiplex PCR; TCRdb's version includes in-frame clones alone and lacks a portion of them. Seen here are about 160,000 clones, around 77% observed once, and the top ten hold 2.2%. The sequenced sample consisted of PBMCs. The receptors stem from a middle-aged man in good health and CMV-seropositive.

The rearrangement links TRBV11-3 to TRBJ2-1; 8 bases line up with TRBD1. Germline trimming cut 4 bases from V and 3 bases from J; bases unmatched to any gene: 2. This CDR3 comprises 14 residues. Germline values: CDR1 SGHNT, CDR2 YENEEA. The CDR3 coding sequence is TGTGCCAGCAGCTACAGGGGGATCTACAATGAGCAGTTCTTC. Translation: CASSYRGIYNEQFF.

Of note for this clone: Sequence at one end of the junction differs from germline and may be a read error. This specimen includes other DNA sequences encoding the same CDR3. The rearrangement links TRBV5-6 to TRBJ1-1, with a tentative D call TRBD1 (6 bases). The CDR3 is 12 amino acids. Looked up from germline, CDR1 is SGHDT and CDR2 is YYEEEE. CDR3 in DNA: TGCGCCAGCAGCCTTGGGGGGGGCCGAGCTTTCTTT. Translated: CASSLGGGRAFF.

The chain has TRBV9 and TRBJ2-5, with D unresolved. CDR3 length equals 14 residues. The germline CDR1 and CDR2 sequences are SGDLS and YYNGEE. The V end was cut by 1 base, the J end by 2 bases, with 9 bases between. The CDR3 is CASSVRQAQETQYF. CDR3 nucleotides: TGTGCCAGCAGCGTACGTCAGGCGCAAGAGACCCAGTACTTC.

This chain joins TRBV4-1 and TRBJ1-4; 8 bases align to TRBD1. Germline V gives CDR1 MGHRA, CDR2 YSYEKL. V lost 1 base to trimming and J lost 4 bases; unmatched junction nucleotides: 2. The CDR3 is 15 amino acids. CDR3 nucleotides: TGCGCCAGCAGCCAAGGGGACAGGTTTAATGAAAAACTGTTTTTT. Protein sequence: CASSQGDRFNEKLFF.

In nucleotides, the CDR3 is TGTGCCAGCAGCCCCGGTGGGGCGGGGGGGCTTTGGGAGCAGTACTTC. Its translation: CASSPGGAGGLWEQYF. The V gene is TRBV7-2, the J gene TRBJ2-7; 9 positions match TRBD2. Germline CDR1 reads SGHTA; CDR2 reads FQGNSA. Trimming removed 5 bases from V and 7 bases from J; junction bases left unmatched: 15. The CDR3 extends over 16 amino acids.